A single sample is the source of the 26 T cell receptor beta chains below, sequenced in a study of T cells after yellow fever vaccination (dated by TCRdb to 2018 to 2020). Library creation used 5' RACE. Data came from an Illumina NovaSeq 6000. The raw public data were reprocessed by TCRdb itself: fastp quality trimming at Q25, MiXCR clonotype calling, in-frame beta chains only. Identical CDR3 protein sequences are pooled into one entry, listed with their most common genes and DNA. The table for this sample lists under 500,000 distinct CDR3 sequences; 18% of them were counted only once. The ten largest clones add up to over 15% of the sample. Per the publication, the treatment or condition label means: live attenuated yellow fever vaccine strain. Sequenced material: PBMCs, taken before the yellow fever booster vaccination. Source of these receptors: a man aged 18 to 35 who received the YFV17D yellow fever vaccine.

In its sample, this clonotype was seen a few times. The CDR3 DNA reads TGCAGTGCTAGACTGCAGATTTCCGAGACCCAGTACTTC. Translation: CSARLQISETQYF. The V call is TRBV20-1, the J call TRBJ2-5; D is uncertain. CDR3 length equals 13 residues. In germline, CDR1 is DFQATT, CDR2 SNEGSKA (reference sequence). With 2 bases removed from V and 5 bases from J, the gap between germline ends came to 12 bases.

The rearrangement uses TRBV20-1 and TRBJ1-2; D gene ambiguous. CDR3 length equals 12 residues. Trimming pared 3 bases from V and 4 bases from J, leaving 9 bases between. Looked up from germline, CDR1 is DFQATT and CDR2 is SNEGSKA (reference sequence). The CDR3 DNA reads TGCAGTGCTAGTCCGAACAGCTATGGCTACACCTTC. It yields the protein CSASPNSYGYTF.

This clonotype was counted between two and nine times. This chain uses TRBV6-4 with TRBJ2-3; the match to TRBD2 covers 13 bases. Losses at the gene ends were 0 bases for V and 5 bases for J; bases not matched to a gene: 2. The length of the CDR3 is 16 residues. Germline V CDR1 and CDR2: MRHNA, SNTAGT. CDR3 protein: CASSDSTSGGGDTQYF. The CDR3 coding sequence is TGTGCCAGCAGTGACTCAACTAGCGGGGGGGGAGATACGCAGTATTTT.

The rearrangement links TRBV5-6 to TRBJ1-1, with unresolved D. Between the trimmed V and J ends, which lost 0 bases and 0 bases, there was a span of 15 bases. The germline V gene encodes CDR1 SGHDT and CDR2 YYEEEE. The CDR3 covers 17 residues. The CDR3 coding sequence is TGTGCCAGCAGCTTGGAAGATGGAACTACTTTGAACACTGAAGCTTTCTTT. Protein product: CASSLEDGTTLNTEAFF.

Remarks on this clonotype: The missing conserved phenylalanine or tryptophan at the end of this CDR3 makes a read error likely. The rearrangement links TRBV12-3 or TRBV12-4 to TRBJ1-6; D gene ambiguous. This CDR3 has 12 amino acids. The V and J ends lost 4 bases and 3 bases respectively, with 1 base between them. DNA for the CDR3: TGTGCCAGCAGTTACTATAATTCACCCCTCCACCTT. Protein product: CASSYYNSPLHL.

This clonotype was counted a few times. Given the absence of the conserved phenylalanine or tryptophan at the CDR3 end, a read error is likely. The DNA is omitted, as the CDR3 cannot be located on it reliably, and the CDR3 follows TCRdb's listing. This chain joins TRBV10-2 and TRBJ1-1. CDR1 is WSHSY and CDR2 is SAAADI in the germline V gene. Inclusive of both ends, the CDR3 amounts to 8 amino acids. The CDR3 spells CASSEWGR.

This clonotype came up a few times. The chain recombines TRBV4-1 with TRBJ1-5; 8 bases fit TRBD1. This CDR3 is 17 amino acids long. After removal of 2 bases from V and 4 bases from J, the junction contained 10 bases not matched to a gene. Germline V CDR1 and CDR2: MGHRA, YSYEKL. The CDR3 coding sequence is TGCGCCAGCAGCCAATCCCGGGACAGGTCACTTAATCAGCCCCAGCATTTT. Protein: CASSQSRDRSLNQPQHF.

The chain couples TRBV5-6 to TRBJ2-7, with 8 positions matching TRBD1. With V trimmed by 5 bases and J by 9 bases, 10 bases remained unmatched. Germline assignment: CDR1 SGHDT and CDR2 YYEEEE. The CDR3 consists of 13 residues. CDR3 loop: CASSFGQGNWQYF. DNA of the CDR3: TGTGCCAGCAGTTTCGGACAGGGCAACTGGCAGTACTTC.

The gene calls are TRBV5-5 and TRBJ2-1; 7 bases agree with TRBD2. Germline assignment: CDR1 SGHKS and CDR2 YYEKEE (reference sequence). Trimming at V came to 2 bases and at J to 8 bases, leaving 10 bases not matched to a gene. The CDR3 runs 15 residues. The DNA of the CDR3 is TGTGCCAGCAGCTTCTCTTGGGTTGGGGGGGATGAGCAGTTCTTC. Amino acid sequence: CASSFSWVGGDEQFF.

The rearrangement links TRBV9 to TRBJ2-1, with 9 bases aligning to TRBD1. Germline CDR1 SGDLS, CDR2 YYNGEE. V shed 3 bases and J 3 bases; nucleotides not matched to a gene: 1. The CDR3 extends over 14 amino acids. The CDR3 region is CASSGGQGYNEQFF. The CDR3, as DNA: TGTGCCAGCAGCGGGGGACAGGGCTACAATGAGCAGTTCTTC.

CDR3 bases: TGTGCCAGCAGTCCCCACTCGGCGGAGACCCAGTACTTC. It translates to CASSPHSAETQYF. The chain couples TRBV28 to TRBJ2-5, with D hard to call. The CDR3 loop spans 13 amino acids. Germline V gene sequence: CDR1 MDHEN, CDR2 SYDVKM. V was cut by 5 bases and J by 5 bases, with 12 bases left in between. Together with reference TRBV28 and TRBJ2-5, the CDR3 gives the full variable domain: DVKVTQSSRYLVKRTGEKVFLECVQDMDHENMFWYRQDPGLGLRLIYFSYDVKMKEKGDIPEGYSVSREKKERFSLILESASTNQTSMYLCASSPHSAETQYFGPGTRLLVL.

The chain couples TRBV3-1 to TRBJ1-2; no firm D call. The V gene lost 0 bases and the J gene lost 10 bases, with 12 bases spanning the gap. Germline V gene lookup returns CDR1 LGHDT and CDR2 YNNKEL (reference sequence). This CDR3 contains 13 residues. The CDR3: CASSQDFRATYTF. The DNA for the CDR3 is TGTGCCAGCAGCCAAGATTTTAGGGCAACCTACACCTTC.

This clonotype was found a few times. For the CDR3, the DNA is TGTGCCAGCAGTGATGCTGTAATCAATGAGCAGTTCTTC. This gives the protein CASSDAVINEQFF. The chain carries TRBV2 and TRBJ2-1; D is uncertain. From germline, CDR1 is SNHLY and CDR2 FYNNEI. The ends were cut back, 3 bases at V and 6 bases at J, with 9 bases in the middle. The CDR3 extends over 13 amino acids.

This clonotype was detected ten times or more. The CDR3 coding sequence is TGCGCCAGCAGATCACCAGGGGGCGAAGGCACAGATACGCAGTATTTT. It specifies CASRSPGGEGTDTQYF. This chain joins TRBV5-1 and TRBJ2-3, with 8 bases fitting TRBD1. Germline CDR1 and CDR2: SGHRS and YFSETQ. With 5 bases clipped from V and 1 base from J, the junction kept 9 bases outside the gene matches. The CDR3 contains 16 residues.

This sequence joins TRBV2 and TRBJ2-3, with D perhaps TRBD2 (5 bases). Germline V CDR1 and CDR2: SNHLY, FYNNEI. The CDR3 totals 17 residues. V lost 6 bases and J 2 bases, leaving 21 bases between the germline ends. The CDR3 DNA reads as TGTGCCAGCAGGACCCCAGCCGGGAAGGGATACACAGATACGCAGTATTTT. Protein sequence: CASRTPAGKGYTDTQYF.

The CDR3 reads CASSATENYGYTF. Here the CDR3 DNA reads TGCGCCAGCAGCGCAACCGAAAACTATGGCTACACCTTC. The chain carries TRBV4-3 and TRBJ1-2; D not certain. Germline V gene lookup returns CDR1 LGHNA and CDR2 YSLEER. This CDR3 has 13 amino acids. V was trimmed by 5 bases and J by 2 bases, leaving 9 bases between them.

This clonotype was counted between two and nine times. The genes are TRBV7-9 and TRBJ2-7, with 9 bases identical to TRBD1. The CDR3 extends over 15 amino acids. J was trimmed by 0 bases and V by 6 bases; bases with no gene match: 6. Germline CDR1 and CDR2: SEHNR and FQNEAQ (reference sequence). CDR3 in amino acids: CASSQPGQGSYEQYF. Written as DNA, the CDR3 is TGTGCCAGCAGTCAGCCGGGACAGGGCTCCTACGAGCAGTACTTC.

The chain has TRBV3-1 and TRBJ2-3, with D possibly being TRBD2 (6 bases). V gave up 5 bases and J gave up 6 bases, with 15 bases separating them. CDR3 size: 14 residues. The germline CDR1 and CDR2 sequences are LGHDT and YNNKEL (reference sequence). The DNA for the CDR3 is TGTGCCAGCAGCACCCGACTAGTAGCTGATACGCAGTATTTT. This encodes CASSTRLVADTQYF.

At least ten counts were recorded for this clonotype. The CDR3 loop is CASSSGTGDYEQYF. The CDR3 nucleotides are TGCGCCAGCAGTTCCGGGACAGGCGACTACGAGCAGTACTTC. The genes are TRBV5-1 and TRBJ2-7, with 8 bases fitting TRBD1. Unmatched junction bases numbered 7, after V lost 5 bases and J lost 3 bases. The CDR3 contains 14 residues. CDR1 SGHRS and CDR2 YFSETQ come from the germline V gene. The full variable domain, with the rest looked up from reference TRBV5-1 and TRBJ2-7, is KAGVTQTPRYLIKTRGQQVTLSCSPISGHRSVSWYQQTPGQGLQFLFEYFSETQRNKGNFPGRFSGRQFSNSRSEMNVSTLELGDSALYLCASSSGTGDYEQYFGPGTRLTVT.

The CDR3 nucleotides are TGTGCCAGCAGTTACGAAGGACTCACGGGAACCCAGTACTTC. Protein: CASSYEGLTGTQYF. V gene TRBV6-5 combines with J gene TRBJ2-5; weak D call: TRBD2 (5 bases). The CDR3 length is 14 residues. Germline CDR1 is MNHEY and CDR2 is SVGAGI. V lost 2 bases to trimming and J lost 8 bases, with 15 bases between them.

This clonotype appeared a few times. The CDR3 loop is CASSQGGRNSPLHF. The CDR3 region has the DNA TGTGCCAGCAGCCAAGGGGGACGGAACTCACCCCTCCACTTT. This chain connects TRBV3-1 to TRBJ1-6; maybe TRBD1 (5 bases). Trimming removed 1 base from V and 10 bases from J, with 11 bases in between. CDR3 size: 14 residues. Per germline, CDR1 LGHDT and CDR2 YNNKEL (reference sequence).

V is TRBV1 and J is TRBJ2-1; the D call TRBD1 from the table was never checked on the DNA. TRBV1 is noted as a pseudogene. The CDR3 is made up of 18 amino acids. CDR3 in DNA: TGCACCAGCAGCCAAGATGGTTTCGGGACAGGGCCTTACAATGAGCAGTTCTTC. It codes for CTSSQDGFGTGPYNEQFF.

This clonotype was counted a few times. The rearrangement joins TRBV7-9 to TRBJ1-6; D uncertain. V was clipped by 1 base and J by 10 bases, with 11 bases between them. The CDR3 runs to 14 residues. Per the germline V gene, CDR1 is SEHNR and CDR2 is FQNEAQ (reference sequence). CDR3 nucleotide sequence: TGTGCCAGCAGCTTAGAAGGAGGATACTCACCCCTCCACTTT. Translating it yields CASSLEGGYSPLHF.

The sample holds a few counts of this clonotype. The chain links TRBV3-1 to TRBJ2-1; 7 nucleotides align to TRBD2. Per the germline V gene, CDR1 is LGHDT and CDR2 is YNNKEL (reference sequence). This CDR3 is built from 14 residues. Losses at the gene ends were 4 bases for V and 4 bases for J; bases not matched to a gene: 4. This CDR3 reads CASSRASGYNEQFF. CDR3 bases: TGTGCCAGCAGCCGGGCTAGCGGATACAATGAGCAGTTCTTC.

In this sample, this clonotype turned up a few times. The chain couples TRBV5-1 to TRBJ1-1, with TRBD1 matching over 10 bases. After removal of 2 bases from V and 12 bases from J, the junction contained 4 bases not matched to a gene. CDR3 size: 12 residues. CDR1 SGHRS and CDR2 YFSETQ come from the germline V gene. The CDR3 loop reads CASSFDRGRTFF. The CDR3 DNA follows: TGCGCCAGCAGCTTCGACAGGGGGCGAACTTTCTTT.

This clonotype was detected a few times. The rearrangement joins TRBV29-1 to TRBJ2-5; D may correspond to TRBD1 or TRBD2 (5 bases each). Germline V gene data show CDR1 as SQVTM and CDR2 as ANQGSEA. Trimming shortened V by 4 bases and J by 5 bases, and 17 bases separated the two germline ends. The CDR3 totals 14 residues. The CDR3 DNA follows: TGCAGCGTTGGTCCCACGGAGGCAGGGGAGACCCAGTACTTC. Translation: CSVGPTEAGETQYF.